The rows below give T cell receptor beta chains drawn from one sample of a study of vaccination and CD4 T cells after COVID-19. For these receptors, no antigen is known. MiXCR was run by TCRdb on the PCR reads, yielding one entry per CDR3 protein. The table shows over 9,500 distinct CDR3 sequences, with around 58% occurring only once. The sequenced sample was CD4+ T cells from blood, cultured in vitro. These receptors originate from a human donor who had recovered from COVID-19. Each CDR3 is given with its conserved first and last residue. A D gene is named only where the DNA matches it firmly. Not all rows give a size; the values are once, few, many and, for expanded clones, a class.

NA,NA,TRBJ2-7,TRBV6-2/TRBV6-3,TGTGCCAGCAGTTACCTCAGGGACTCACCCTACGAGCAGTACTTC,CASSYLRDSPYEQYF
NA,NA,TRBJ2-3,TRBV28,TGTGCCAGCAGGCAACGCGGGACGGCCGGTGACACAGATACGCAGTATTTT,CASRQRGTAGDTDTQYF
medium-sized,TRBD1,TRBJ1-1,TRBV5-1,TGCGCCAGCAGCTCCCAACCAGGGGGGAACACTGAAGCTTTCTTT,CASSSQPGGNTEAFF
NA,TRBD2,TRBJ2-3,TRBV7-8,TGTGCCAGCGGCCTTAGGGCGGGGGGGAATTCCGATACGCAGTATTTT,CASGLRAGGNSDTQYF
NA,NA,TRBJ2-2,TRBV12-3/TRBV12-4,TGTGCCAGCACCTACCTTTTTACCGGGGAGCTGTTTTTT,CASTYLFTGELFF
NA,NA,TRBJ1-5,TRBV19,TGTGCCAGTAGTATCAAGGGGGAACGCAATCAGCCCCAGCATTTT,CASSIKGERNQPQHF
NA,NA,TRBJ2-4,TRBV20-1,TGCAGTGCTAGGGTCGGACCAGCCAAAAACATTCAGTACTTC,CSARVGPAKNIQYF
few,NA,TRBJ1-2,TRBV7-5,NA,CISVPEAPLRGFSYGYTF
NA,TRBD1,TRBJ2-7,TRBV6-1,TGTGCCAGCAGTGCGACGGACAGGGGTTCCTACGAGCAGTACTTC,CASSATDRGSYEQYF
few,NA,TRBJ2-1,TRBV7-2,TGTGCCAGCAGCCCTCGGGGAACCTACAATGAGCAGTTCTTC,CASSPRGTYNEQFF
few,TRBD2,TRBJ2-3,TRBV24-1,TGTGCCACCAGTGTTGGGACTAGCGGGGGCACAGATACGCAGTATTTT,CATSVGTSGGTDTQYF
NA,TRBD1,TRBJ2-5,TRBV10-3,TGTGCCATCAGTGAGGGACAGGGGGGGACCCAGTACTTC,CAISEGQGGTQYF
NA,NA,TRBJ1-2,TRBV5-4,TGTGCCAGCAGCTTGGGTGGTGGGGGGAGCGCAGTAAGGAATGGCTACACCTTC,CASSLGGGGSAVRNGYTF
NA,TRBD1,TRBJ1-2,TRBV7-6,TGTGCCAGCAGCGCCGGGACAGGGCTAGATGCCTATGGCTACACCTTC,CASSAGTGLDAYGYTF
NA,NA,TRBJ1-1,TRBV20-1,TGCAGTGCTAGAGGACCTTTTACGAACACTGAAGCTTTCTTT,CSARGPFTNTEAFF
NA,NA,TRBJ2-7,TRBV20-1,TGCAGTGTAAAGCGGTTAACCTACGAGCAGTACTTC,CSVKRLTYEQYF
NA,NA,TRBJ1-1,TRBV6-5,TGTGCCAGCAGTTACTCGGGAGGGCGAAACACTGAAGCTTTCTTT,CASSYSGGRNTEAFF
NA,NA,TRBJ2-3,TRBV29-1,TGCAGCGTTGGCGGGGCAGGCCAGCGGATAGATACGCAGTATTTT,CSVGGAGQRIDTQYF